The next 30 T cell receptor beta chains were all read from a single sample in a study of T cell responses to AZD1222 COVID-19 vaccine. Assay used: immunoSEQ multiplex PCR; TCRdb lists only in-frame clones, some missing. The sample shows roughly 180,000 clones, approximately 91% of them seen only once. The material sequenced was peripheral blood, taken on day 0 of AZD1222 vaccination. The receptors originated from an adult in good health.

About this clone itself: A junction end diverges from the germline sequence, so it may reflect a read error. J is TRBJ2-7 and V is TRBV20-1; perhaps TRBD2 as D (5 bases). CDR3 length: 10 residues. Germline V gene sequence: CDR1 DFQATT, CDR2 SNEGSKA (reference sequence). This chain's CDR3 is CSATQAAASF. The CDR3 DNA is TGCAGTGCTACCCAAGCGGCCGCCTCCTTC.

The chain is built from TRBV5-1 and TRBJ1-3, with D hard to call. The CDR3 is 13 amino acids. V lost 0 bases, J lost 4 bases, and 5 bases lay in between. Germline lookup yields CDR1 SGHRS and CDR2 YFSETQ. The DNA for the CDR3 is TGCGCCAGCAGCTTGGGGTTGGGAAACACCATATATTTT. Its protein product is CASSLGLGNTIYF.

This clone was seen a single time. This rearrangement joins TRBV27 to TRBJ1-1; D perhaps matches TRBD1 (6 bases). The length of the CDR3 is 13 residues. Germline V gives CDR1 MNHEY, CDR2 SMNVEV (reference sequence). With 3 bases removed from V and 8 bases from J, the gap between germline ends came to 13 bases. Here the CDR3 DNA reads TGTGCCAGCAGTTTGCTCGGACAGTTGGAAGCTTTCTTT. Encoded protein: CASSLLGQLEAFF.

CDR3 region: CATASGASTDTQYF. Here the CDR3 DNA reads TGTGCCACTGCTAGCGGGGCTAGCACAGATACGCAGTATTTT. This chain joins TRBV10-3 and TRBJ2-3; 9 bases are a match to TRBD2. Germline V CDR1 and CDR2: ENHRY, SYGVKD. V shed 10 bases, J shed 0 bases, and the junction held 5 bases outside the gene matches. The CDR3 loop spans 14 amino acids.

CDR3 sequence reads: CASSLVQGINSPLHF. The CDR3 DNA reads TGCGCCAGCAGCTTGGTACAGGGAATTAATTCACCCCTCCACTTT. The chain has TRBV5-1 and TRBJ1-6; weak D call: TRBD1 (6 bases). V was trimmed by 0 bases and J by 6 bases, leaving 10 bases between them. This CDR3 spans 15 amino acids. Per germline, CDR1 SGHRS and CDR2 YFSETQ.

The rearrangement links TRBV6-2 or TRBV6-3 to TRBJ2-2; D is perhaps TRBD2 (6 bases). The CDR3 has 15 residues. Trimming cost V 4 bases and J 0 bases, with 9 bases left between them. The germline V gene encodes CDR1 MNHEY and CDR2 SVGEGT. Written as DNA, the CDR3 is TGTGCCAGCAGTTTGGAGGGAGCGAACACCGGGGAGCTGTTTTTT. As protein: CASSLEGANTGELFF.

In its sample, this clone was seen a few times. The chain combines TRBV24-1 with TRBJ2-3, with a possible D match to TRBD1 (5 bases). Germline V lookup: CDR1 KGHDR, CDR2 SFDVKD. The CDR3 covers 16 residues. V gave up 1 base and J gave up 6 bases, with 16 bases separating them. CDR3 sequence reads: CATSDLKTAGQDTQYF. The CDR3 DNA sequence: TGTGCCACCAGTGATTTAAAAACGGCAGGGCAGGATACGCAGTATTTT.

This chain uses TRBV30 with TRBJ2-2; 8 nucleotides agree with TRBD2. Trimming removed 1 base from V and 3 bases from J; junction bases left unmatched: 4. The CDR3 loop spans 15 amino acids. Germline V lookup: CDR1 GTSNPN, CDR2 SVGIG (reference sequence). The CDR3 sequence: CAWSGAGDDTGELFF. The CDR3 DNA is TGTGCCTGGAGTGGAGCGGGAGATGACACCGGGGAGCTGTTTTTT.

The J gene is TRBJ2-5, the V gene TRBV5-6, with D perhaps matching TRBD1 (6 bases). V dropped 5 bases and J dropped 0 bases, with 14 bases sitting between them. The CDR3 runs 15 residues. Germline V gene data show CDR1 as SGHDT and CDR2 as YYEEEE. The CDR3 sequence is CASSPDRTYQETQYF. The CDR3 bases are TGTGCCAGCAGTCCTGACAGGACGTACCAAGAGACCCAGTACTTC.

The CDR3 sequence is CASTDPGASTDTQYF. Written as DNA, the CDR3 is TGTGCCAGTACGGACCCCGGTGCCTCCACAGATACGCAGTATTTT. The rearrangement links TRBV19 to TRBJ2-3; no reliable D call. Germline CDR1 and CDR2: LNHDA and SQIVND (reference sequence). The CDR3 is 15 amino acids. V shed 7 bases and J shed 2 bases, with 16 bases lying between them. Filled out from reference TRBV19 and TRBJ2-3, the complete variable domain reads DGGITQSPKYLFRKEGQNVTLSCEQNLNHDAMYWYRQDPGQGLRLIYYSQIVNDFQKGDIAEGYSVSREKKESFPLTVTSAQKNPTAFYLCASTDPGASTDTQYFGPGTRLTVL.

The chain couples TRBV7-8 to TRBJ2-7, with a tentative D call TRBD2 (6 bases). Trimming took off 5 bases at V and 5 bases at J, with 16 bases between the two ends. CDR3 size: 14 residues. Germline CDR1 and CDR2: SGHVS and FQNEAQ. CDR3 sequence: CASSQTRSPDEQYF. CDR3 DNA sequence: TGTGCCAGCAGCCAGACTAGGTCTCCTGACGAGCAGTACTTC.

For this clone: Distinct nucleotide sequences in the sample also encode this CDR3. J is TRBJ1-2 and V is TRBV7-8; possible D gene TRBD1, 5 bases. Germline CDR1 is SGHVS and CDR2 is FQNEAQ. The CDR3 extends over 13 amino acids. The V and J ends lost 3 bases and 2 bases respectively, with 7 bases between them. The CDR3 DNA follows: TGTGCCAGCAGCTTGACAGAAAACTATGGCTACACCTTC. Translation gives CASSLTENYGYTF.

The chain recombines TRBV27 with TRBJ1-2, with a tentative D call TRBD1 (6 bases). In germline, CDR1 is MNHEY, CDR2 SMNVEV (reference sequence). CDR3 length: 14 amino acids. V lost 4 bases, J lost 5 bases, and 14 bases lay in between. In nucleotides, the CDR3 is TGTGCCAGCAGTTGGCCGACAGGCGGATATGGCTACACCTTC. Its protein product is CASSWPTGGYGYTF.

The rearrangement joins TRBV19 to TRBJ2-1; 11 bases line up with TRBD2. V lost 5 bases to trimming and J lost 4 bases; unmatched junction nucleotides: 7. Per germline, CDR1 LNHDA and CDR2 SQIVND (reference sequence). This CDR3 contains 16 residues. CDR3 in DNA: TGTGCCAGTAGTCGGGCTAGCGGGGGGCAGTACAATGAGCAGTTCTTC. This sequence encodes CASSRASGGQYNEQFF.

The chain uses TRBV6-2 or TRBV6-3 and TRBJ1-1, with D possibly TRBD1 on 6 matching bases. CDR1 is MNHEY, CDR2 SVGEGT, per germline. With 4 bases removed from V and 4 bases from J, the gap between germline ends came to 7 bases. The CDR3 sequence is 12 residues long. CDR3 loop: CASSSQGTEAFF. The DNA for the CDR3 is TGTGCCAGCAGTTCACAGGGCACTGAAGCTTTCTTT.

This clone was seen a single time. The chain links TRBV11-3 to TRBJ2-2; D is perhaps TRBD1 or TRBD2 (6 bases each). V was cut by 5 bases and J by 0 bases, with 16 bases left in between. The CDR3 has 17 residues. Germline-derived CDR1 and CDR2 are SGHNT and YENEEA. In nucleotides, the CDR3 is TGTGCCAGCAGCCCCGGGCGGGACACACCGAACACCGGGGAGCTGTTTTTT. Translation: CASSPGRDTPNTGELFF.

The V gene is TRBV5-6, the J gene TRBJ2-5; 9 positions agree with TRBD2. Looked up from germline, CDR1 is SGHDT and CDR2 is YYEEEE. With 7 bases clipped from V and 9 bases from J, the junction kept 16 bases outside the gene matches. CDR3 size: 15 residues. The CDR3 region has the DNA TGTGCCAGCCTCTGGGGGGTAGCGGGGGACCAGCCCCAGTACTTC. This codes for CASLWGVAGDQPQYF.

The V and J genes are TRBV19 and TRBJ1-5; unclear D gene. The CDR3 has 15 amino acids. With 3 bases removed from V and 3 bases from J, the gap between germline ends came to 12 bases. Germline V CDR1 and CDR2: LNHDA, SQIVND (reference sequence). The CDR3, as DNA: TGTGCCAGTAGTATCTGGGCCGGTGACAATCAGCCCCAGCATTTT. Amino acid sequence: CASSIWAGDNQPQHF.

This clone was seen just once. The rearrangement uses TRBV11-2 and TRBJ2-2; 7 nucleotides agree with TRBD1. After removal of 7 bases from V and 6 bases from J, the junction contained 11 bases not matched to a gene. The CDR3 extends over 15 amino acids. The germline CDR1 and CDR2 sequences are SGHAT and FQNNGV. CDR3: CASTISWQGAGELFF. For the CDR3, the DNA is TGTGCCAGCACCATATCGTGGCAGGGGGCCGGGGAGCTGTTTTTT.

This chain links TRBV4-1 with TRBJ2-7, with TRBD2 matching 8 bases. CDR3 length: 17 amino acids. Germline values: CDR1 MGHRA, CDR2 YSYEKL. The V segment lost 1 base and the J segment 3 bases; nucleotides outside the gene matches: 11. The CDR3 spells CASSQGHGQREFYEQYF. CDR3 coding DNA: TGCGCCAGCAGCCAAGGGCATGGGCAGCGGGAGTTCTACGAGCAGTACTTC.

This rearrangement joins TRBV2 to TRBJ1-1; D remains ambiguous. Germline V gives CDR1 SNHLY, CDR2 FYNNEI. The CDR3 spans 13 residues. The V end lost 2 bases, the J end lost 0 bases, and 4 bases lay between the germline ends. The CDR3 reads CASSESVNTEAFF. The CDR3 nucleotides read TGTGCCAGCAGTGAATCTGTGAACACTGAAGCTTTCTTT.

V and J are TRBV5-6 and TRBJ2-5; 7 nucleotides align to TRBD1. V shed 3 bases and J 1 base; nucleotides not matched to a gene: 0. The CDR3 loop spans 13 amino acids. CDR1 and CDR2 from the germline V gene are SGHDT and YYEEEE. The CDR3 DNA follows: TGTGCCAGCAGCTGGGACAGCCAAGAGACCCAGTACTTC. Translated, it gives CASSWDSQETQYF.

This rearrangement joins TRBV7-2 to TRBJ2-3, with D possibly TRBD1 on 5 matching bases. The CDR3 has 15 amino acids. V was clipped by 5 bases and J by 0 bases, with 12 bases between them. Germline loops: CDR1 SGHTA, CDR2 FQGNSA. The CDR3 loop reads CASSLGRLSTDTQYF. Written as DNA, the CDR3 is TGTGCCAGCAGCCTGGGGCGTCTGAGCACAGATACGCAGTATTTT. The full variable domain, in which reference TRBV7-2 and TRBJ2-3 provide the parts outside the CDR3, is GAGVSQSPSNKVTEKGKDVELRCDPISGHTALYWYRQSLGQGLEFLIYFQGNSAPDKSGLPSDRFSAERTGGSVSTLTIQRTQQEDSAVYLCASSLGRLSTDTQYFGPGTRLTVL.

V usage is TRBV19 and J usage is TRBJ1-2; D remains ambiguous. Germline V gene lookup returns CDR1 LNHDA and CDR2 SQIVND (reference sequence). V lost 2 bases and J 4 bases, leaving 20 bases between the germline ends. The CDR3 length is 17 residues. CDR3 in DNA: TGTGCCAGTAGTATAATGCGGAGCCCGCCTAACCGCTATGGCTACACCTTC. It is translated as CASSIMRSPPNRYGYTF.

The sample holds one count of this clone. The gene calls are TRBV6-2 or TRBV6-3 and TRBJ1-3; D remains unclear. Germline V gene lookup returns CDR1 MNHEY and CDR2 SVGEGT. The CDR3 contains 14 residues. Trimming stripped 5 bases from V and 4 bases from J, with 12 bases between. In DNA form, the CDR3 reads TGTGCCAGCAGTCCCTCCGGGCCCGGAAACACCATATATTTT. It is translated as CASSPSGPGNTIYF.

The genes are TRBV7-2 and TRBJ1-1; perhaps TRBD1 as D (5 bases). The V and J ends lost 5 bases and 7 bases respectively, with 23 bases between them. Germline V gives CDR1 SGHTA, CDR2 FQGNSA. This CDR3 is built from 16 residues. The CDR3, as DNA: TGTGCCAGCAGCCATTCCCAGGGAAGGTGGGCGGGTGAAGCTTTCTTT. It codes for CASSHSQGRWAGEAFF. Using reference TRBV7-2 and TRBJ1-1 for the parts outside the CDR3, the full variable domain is GAGVSQSPSNKVTEKGKDVELRCDPISGHTALYWYRQSLGQGLEFLIYFQGNSAPDKSGLPSDRFSAERTGGSVSTLTIQRTQQEDSAVYLCASSHSQGRWAGEAFFGQGTRLTVV.

The CDR3 sequence: CASSLGRVSGGETQYF. DNA for the CDR3: TGTGCCAGCAGCTTAGGGAGGGTTTCAGGTGGAGAGACCCAGTACTTC. J is TRBJ2-5 and V is TRBV11-3; D is possibly TRBD2 (6 bases). The CDR3 contains 16 residues. The germline V gene encodes CDR1 SGHNT and CDR2 YENEEA. Trimming removed 1 base at V and 4 bases at J, with 16 bases between. Full variable domain (outside the CDR3, taken from reference TRBV11-3 and TRBJ2-5): EAGVVQSPRYKIIEKKQPVAFWCNPISGHNTLYWYLQNLGQGPELLIRYENEEAVDDSQLPKDRFSAERLKGVDSTLKIQPAELGDSAVYLCASSLGRVSGGETQYFGPGTRLLVL.

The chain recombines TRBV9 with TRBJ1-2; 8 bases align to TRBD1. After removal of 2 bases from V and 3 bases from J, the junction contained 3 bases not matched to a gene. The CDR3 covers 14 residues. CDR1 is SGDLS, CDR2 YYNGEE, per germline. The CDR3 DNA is TGTGCCAGCAGCGTGGGGACAGGACACTATGGCTACACCTTC. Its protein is CASSVGTGHYGYTF.

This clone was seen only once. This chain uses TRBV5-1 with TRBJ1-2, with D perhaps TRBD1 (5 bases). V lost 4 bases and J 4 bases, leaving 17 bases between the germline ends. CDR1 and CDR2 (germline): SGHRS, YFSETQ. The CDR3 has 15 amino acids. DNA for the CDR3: TGCGCCAGCAGCCCCCAGGGCAGCCCCCTCTATGGCTACACCTTC. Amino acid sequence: CASSPQGSPLYGYTF. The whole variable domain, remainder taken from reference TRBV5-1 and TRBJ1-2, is KAGVTQTPRYLIKTRGQQVTLSCSPISGHRSVSWYQQTPGQGLQFLFEYFSETQRNKGNFPGRFSGRQFSNSRSEMNVSTLELGDSALYLCASSPQGSPLYGYTFGSGTRLTVV.

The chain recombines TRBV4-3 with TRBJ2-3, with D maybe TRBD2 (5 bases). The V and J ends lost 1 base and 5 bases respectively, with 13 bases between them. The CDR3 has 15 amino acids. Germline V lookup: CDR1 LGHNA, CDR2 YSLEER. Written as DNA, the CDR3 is TGCGCCAGCAGCCAAGGGTTTGAGGGCCAAGATACGCAGTATTTT. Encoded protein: CASSQGFEGQDTQYF.